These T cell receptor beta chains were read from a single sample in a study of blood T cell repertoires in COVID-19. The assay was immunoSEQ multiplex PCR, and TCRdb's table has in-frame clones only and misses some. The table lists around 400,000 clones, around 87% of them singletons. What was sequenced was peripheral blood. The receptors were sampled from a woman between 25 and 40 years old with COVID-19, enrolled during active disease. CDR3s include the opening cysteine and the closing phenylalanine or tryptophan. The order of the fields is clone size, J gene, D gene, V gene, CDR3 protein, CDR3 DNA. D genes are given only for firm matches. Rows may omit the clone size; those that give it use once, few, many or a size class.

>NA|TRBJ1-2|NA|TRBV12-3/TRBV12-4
CASSPGGDYGYTF
TGTGCCAGCAGTCCGGGGGGCGACTATGGCTACACCTTC
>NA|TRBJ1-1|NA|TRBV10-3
CAISFQMTGQAFF
TGTGCCATCAGTTTTCAGATGACAGGCCAAGCTTTCTTT
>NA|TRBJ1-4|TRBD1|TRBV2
CASNRGRDEKLFF
TGTGCCAGCAACAGGGGGAGGGATGAAAAACTGTTTTTT
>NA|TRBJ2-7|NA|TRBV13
CASSLGSSPSGEQYF
TGTGCCAGCAGCTTAGGCTCTAGCCCATCGGGGGAGCAGTACTTC
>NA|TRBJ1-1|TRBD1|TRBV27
CASSSARDREEAFF
TGTGCCAGCAGTTCGGCCCGGGACAGGGAAGAAGCTTTCTTT
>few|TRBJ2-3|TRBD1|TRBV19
CASTPTGGTNTQYF
TGTGCCAGTACCCCCACAGGGGGCACGAATACGCAGTATTTT
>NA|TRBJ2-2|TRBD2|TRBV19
CASSISGRSGELFF
TGTGCCAGTAGTATCAGCGGGAGAAGCGGGGAGCTGTTTTTT
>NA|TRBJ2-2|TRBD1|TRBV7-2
CASSIGTGGAGGELFF
TGTGCCAGCAGCATCGGGACAGGGGGCGCGGGCGGGGAGCTGTTTTTT
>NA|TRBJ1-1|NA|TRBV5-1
CASSFGSKRTEAFF
TGCGCCAGCAGCTTTGGCAGTAAGAGGACTGAAGCTTTCTTT
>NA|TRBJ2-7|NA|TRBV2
CASSIDRLHEQYF
TGTGCCAGCAGTATAGACAGGCTCCACGAGCAGTACTTC
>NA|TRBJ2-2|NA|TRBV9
CASSPKGVSGELFF
TGTGCCAGCAGCCCTAAAGGGGTATCCGGGGAGCTGTTTTTT
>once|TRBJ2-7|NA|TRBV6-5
CASSYSAQYEQYF
TGTGCCAGCAGTTACTCGGCCCAATACGAGCAGTACTTC
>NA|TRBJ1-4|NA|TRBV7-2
CASSGEGYTREKLFF
TGTGCCAGCAGCGGGGAGGGGTATACGAGAGAAAAACTGTTTTTT
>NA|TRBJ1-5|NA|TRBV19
CASDPGFGNQPQHF
TGTGCCAGTGACCCAGGGTTCGGCAATCAGCCCCAGCATTTT
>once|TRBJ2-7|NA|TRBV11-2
CASSLGSGVSYEQYF
TGTGCCAGCAGCCTAGGCTCGGGGGTTTCCTACGAGCAGTACTTC
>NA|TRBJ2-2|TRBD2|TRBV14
CASSLSGVHTGELFF
TGTGCCAGCAGCCTTAGCGGGGTGCACACCGGGGAGCTGTTTTTT
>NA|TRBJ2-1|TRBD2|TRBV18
CASSPPPSGQGEQFF
TGTGCCAGCTCACCACCGCCTAGCGGGCAGGGTGAGCAGTTCTTC
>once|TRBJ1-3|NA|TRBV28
CASNTRQVRAIYF
TGTGCCAGCAACACCAGACAGGTCCGGGCCATATATTTT
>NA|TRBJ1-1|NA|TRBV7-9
CASSSGWTEAFF
TGTGCCAGCAGCTCAGGGTGGACTGAAGCTTTCTTT
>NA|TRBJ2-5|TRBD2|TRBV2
CAAGVQETQYF
TGTGCGGCGGGGGTGCAAGAGACCCAGTACTTC
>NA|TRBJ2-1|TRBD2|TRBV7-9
CASSEPGLAGNEQFF
TGTGCCAGCAGCGAGCCGGGACTAGCCGGCAATGAGCAGTTCTTC
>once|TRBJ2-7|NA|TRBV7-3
CASSLGSGALGEQYF
TGTGCCAGCAGCTTAGGCAGCGGAGCCCTGGGGGAGCAGTACTTC
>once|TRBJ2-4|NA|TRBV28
CASSSGRGNIQYF
TGTGCCAGCTCCTCGGGGAGGGGGAACATTCAGTACTTC
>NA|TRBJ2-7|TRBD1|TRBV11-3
CASSLAGGVYEQYF
TGTGCCAGCAGCTTAGCAGGGGGCGTCTACGAGCAGTACTTC
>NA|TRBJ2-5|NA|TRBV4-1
CASSPWASEGGETQYF
TGCGCCAGCAGCCCTTGGGCTAGCGAGGGTGGAGAGACCCAGTACTTC
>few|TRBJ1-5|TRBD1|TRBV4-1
CASSKGQGNQPQHF
TGCGCCAGCAGCAAGGGACAGGGGAATCAGCCCCAGCATTTT
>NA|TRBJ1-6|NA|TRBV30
CAWSGPGFGNSPLHF
TGTGCCTGGAGCGGCCCAGGGTTCGGAAATTCACCCCTCCACTTT
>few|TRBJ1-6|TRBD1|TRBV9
CASSERDRGRVNSPLHF
TGTGCCAGCAGCGAGCGGGACAGGGGGCGGGTTAATTCACCCCTCCACTTT
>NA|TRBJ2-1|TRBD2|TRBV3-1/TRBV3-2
CASSHWTSGDKGNEQFF
TGTGCCAGCAGCCATTGGACTAGCGGGGACAAAGGCAATGAGCAGTTCTTC
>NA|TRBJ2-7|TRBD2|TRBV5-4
CASSLGAGAGEQYF
TGTGCCAGCAGCTTGGGGGCGGGAGCCGGCGAGCAGTACTTC
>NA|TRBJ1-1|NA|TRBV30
CAWTGGLTAFF
TGTGCCTGGACGGGGGGATTAACAGCTTTCTTT
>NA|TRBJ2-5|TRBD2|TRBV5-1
CASSLIAGAQETQYF
TGCGCCAGCAGCTTGATCGCGGGAGCCCAAGAGACCCAGTACTTC
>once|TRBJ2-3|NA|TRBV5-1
CASSLRGREITDTQYF
TGCGCCAGCAGCTTGAGGGGTCGGGAGATCACAGATACGCAGTATTTT
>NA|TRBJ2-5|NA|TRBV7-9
CASSPPGGGFGETQYF
TGTGCCAGCAGCCCACCGGGCGGAGGATTCGGGGAGACCCAGTACTTC
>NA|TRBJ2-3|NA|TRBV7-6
CASSSGKAQYF
TGTGCCAGCAGCTCAGGAAAGGCGCAGTATTTT
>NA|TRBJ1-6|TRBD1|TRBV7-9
CASSFTTGGNSPLHF
TGTGCCAGCAGCTTTACGACAGGGGGGAATTCACCCCTCCACTTT
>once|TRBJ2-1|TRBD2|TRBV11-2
CASSGGTSGVNEQFF
TGTGCCAGCAGCGGAGGGACTAGCGGGGTCAATGAGCAGTTCTTC
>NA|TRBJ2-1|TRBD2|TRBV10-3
CAISKTSGSRNEQFF
TGTGCCATCAGCAAGACTAGCGGGAGCCGCAATGAGCAGTTCTTC
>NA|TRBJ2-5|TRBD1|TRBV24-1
CATSRGQGETQYF
TGTGCCACCAGCCGGGGACAGGGGGAGACCCAGTACTTC
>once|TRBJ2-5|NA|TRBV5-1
CASSFWRTQETQYF
TGCGCCAGCAGCTTTTGGCGGACTCAAGAGACCCAGTACTTC
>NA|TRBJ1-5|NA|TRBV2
CASSQSRGSNQPQHF
TGTGCCAGCAGTCAGTCCAGGGGAAGCAATCAGCCCCAGCATTTT
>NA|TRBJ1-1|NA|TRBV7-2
CASSPSWTENTEAFF
TGTGCCAGCAGCCCTAGCTGGACAGAGAACACTGAAGCTTTCTTT
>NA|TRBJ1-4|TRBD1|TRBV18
CASSPQQGIPNEKLFF
TGTGCCAGCTCACCGCAACAGGGGATCCCTAATGAAAAACTGTTTTTT
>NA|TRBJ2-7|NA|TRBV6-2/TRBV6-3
CASSQDTTYEQYF
TGTGCCAGCAGCCAAGACACCACCTACGAGCAGTACTTC
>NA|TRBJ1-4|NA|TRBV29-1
CSAGRGNEKLFF
TGCAGCGCCGGTCGGGGGAACGAAAAACTGTTTTTT
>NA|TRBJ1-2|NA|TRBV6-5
CASSSPGRLNYGYTF
TGTGCCAGCAGTTCCCCGGGTCGCCTGAACTATGGCTACACCTTC
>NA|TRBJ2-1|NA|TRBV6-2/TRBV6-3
CASSYNPQGAGDEQFF
TGTGCCAGCAGTTACAATCCTCAGGGGGCGGGGGATGAGCAGTTCTTC
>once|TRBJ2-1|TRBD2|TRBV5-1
CASSLDPSGLYNEQFF
TGCGCCAGCAGCTTGGACCCTAGCGGACTTTACAATGAGCAGTTCTTC
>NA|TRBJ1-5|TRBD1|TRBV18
CASSPGGTGGFNQPQHF
TGTGCCAGCTCACCAGGAGGGACAGGGGGTTTCAATCAGCCCCAGCATTTT
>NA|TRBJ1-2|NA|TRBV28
CASSFDLEGRTGYTF
TGTGCCAGCAGTTTTGATCTAGAGGGGAGGACTGGCTACACCTTC
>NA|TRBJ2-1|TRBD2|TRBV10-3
CAISERLGLAGVVANEQFF
TGTGCCATCAGTGAGCGTCTCGGACTAGCGGGAGTAGTGGCCAATGAGCAGTTCTTC
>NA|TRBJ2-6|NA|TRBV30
CALVRFSGANVLTF
TGTGCCTTGGTGAGGTTCTCTGGGGCCAACGTCCTGACTTTC
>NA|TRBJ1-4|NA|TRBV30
CAWSGELNEKLFF
TGTGCCTGGAGTGGGGAGCTCAATGAAAAACTGTTTTTT
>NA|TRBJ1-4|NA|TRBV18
CASSLGTQFNEKLFF
TGTGCCAGCTCACTAGGGACACAATTTAATGAAAAACTGTTTTTT
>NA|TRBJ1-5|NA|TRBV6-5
CASSTGGGNQPQHF
TGTGCCAGCAGTACCGGGGGGGGCAATCAGCCCCAGCATTTT
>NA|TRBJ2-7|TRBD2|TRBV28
CASSSYGGFSYEQYF
TGTGCCAGCAGTTCCTACGGGGGGTTCTCCTACGAGCAGTACTTC
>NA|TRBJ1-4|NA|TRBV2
CASSDPRAFEKLFF
TGTGCCAGCAGTGACCCCAGGGCTTTTGAAAAACTGTTTTTT
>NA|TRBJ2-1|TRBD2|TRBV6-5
CASSRGLAGAGEQFF
TGTGCCAGCAGTAGGGGACTAGCGGGAGCCGGGGAGCAGTTCTTC